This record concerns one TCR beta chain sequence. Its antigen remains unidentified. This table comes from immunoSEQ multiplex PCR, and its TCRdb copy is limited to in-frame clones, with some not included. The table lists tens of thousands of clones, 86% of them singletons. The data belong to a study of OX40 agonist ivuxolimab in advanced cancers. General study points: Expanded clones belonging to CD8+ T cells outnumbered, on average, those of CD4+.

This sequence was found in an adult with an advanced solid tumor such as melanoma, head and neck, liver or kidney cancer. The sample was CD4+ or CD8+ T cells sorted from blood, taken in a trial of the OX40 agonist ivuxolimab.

CDR3 loop: CASSEGGGGSYNEQFF. The CDR3 coding sequence is TGTGCCAGCAGTGAAGGGGGAGGGGGCTCCTACAATGAGCAGTTCTTC. The chain recombines TRBV25-1 with TRBJ2-1; the D gene is possibly TRBD2 (7 bases). CDR1 MGHDK and CDR2 SYGVNS come from the germline V gene. Trimming took off 2 bases at V and 0 bases at J, with 11 bases between the two ends. The CDR3 is 16 amino acids. Full variable domain (rest looked up from reference TRBV25-1 and TRBJ2-1): EADIYQTPRYLVIGTGKKITLECSQTMGHDKMYWYQQDPGMELHLIHYSYGVNSTEKGDLSSESTVSRIRTEHFPLTLESARPSHTSQYLCASSEGGGGSYNEQFFGPGTRLTVL.